This entry lists 4 T cell receptor beta chains sequenced from one sample in a study of CD8 T cells in ankylosing spondylitis (dated by TCRdb to the late 2010s). Preparation of the library involved 5' RACE. Data came from an Illumina HiSeq 2500. TCRdb cleaned the public reads at Q25 with fastp, built clones with MiXCR and kept in-frame beta chains. CDR3 protein sequences are deduplicated, and each keeps its most common genes and DNA. Counted in this sample were 150,000 to 200,000 distinct CDR3 sequences; around a tenth of them appeared once. Almost 30% of the sample comes from the top ten. The sample comprised blood, either unsorted or a sorted T cell fraction (not recorded which). All receptors derive from a male donor with ankylosing spondylitis or in good health (not recorded which).

This clonotype was detected many times. The gene calls are TRBV5-6 and TRBJ1-5; no clear D. V dropped 3 bases and J dropped 0 bases, with 13 bases sitting between them. Germline values: CDR1 SGHDT, CDR2 YYEEEE. The CDR3 loop spans 16 amino acids. In DNA form, the CDR3 reads TGTGCCAGCAGCTCCTCCGGACTTCATAGCAATCAGCCCCAGCATTTT. Its protein product is CASSSSGLHSNQPQHF.

This clonotype was observed a handful of times. The chain uses TRBV20-1 and TRBJ2-5, with 10 bases aligning to TRBD1. With 6 bases clipped from V and 5 bases from J, the junction kept 9 bases outside the gene matches. This CDR3 comprises 14 residues. Germline CDR1 reads DFQATT; CDR2 reads SNEGSKA (reference sequence). CDR3 residues: CSAATGGGEETQYF. Here the CDR3 DNA reads TGCAGTGCGGCGACAGGGGGCGGAGAGGAGACCCAGTACTTC.

This clonotype has a count of ten or more. This sequence joins TRBV12-3 or TRBV12-4 and TRBJ1-5, with D possibly matching TRBD1 (5 bases). V was cut by 5 bases and J by 5 bases, with 10 bases left in between. This CDR3 is built from 13 residues. CDR3 sequence: CASSGGWDQPQHF. The CDR3 bases are TGTGCCAGCAGTGGGGGGTGGGATCAGCCCCAGCATTTT.

The chain links TRBV6-2 or TRBV6-3 to TRBJ2-1; tentatively, D is TRBD2 (5 bases). Germline V gene sequence: CDR1 MNHEY, CDR2 SVGEGT. The V end was cut by 3 bases, the J end by 13 bases, with 25 bases between. This CDR3 is built from 16 residues. Here the CDR3 reads CASSYPGSLTRPHQFF. The CDR3 nucleotides are TGTGCCAGCAGTTATCCGGGATCACTTACGCGCCCCCACCAGTTCTTC.